This TCR beta chain was recorded in a study of CD8+CD57+ T cells in acquired aplastic anemia. General study results and limits: The CD8+ Simpson's diversity of patients and controls was not significantly different.

V was shortened by 2 bases and J by 4 bases, with 9 bases between the two germline ends. This CDR3 is 13 amino acids long. CDR1 is SGHTA and CDR2 is FQGNSA in the germline V gene. As concerns this clonotype: Its antigen is not identified.

Patients who underwent sequencing had shown CD8+CD57+ cell expansion by flow cytometry. TCR beta VDJ combinations and CDR3 sequences were profiled from genomic DNA. MiXCR, run by TCRdb on the reads, gives a single entry per CDR3 protein. This table has approximately 40,000 distinct CDR3 sequences, roughly three fifths appearing once. The chain links TRBV7-2 to TRBJ2-7, with D maybe TRBD1 (6 bases). What was sequenced was sorted CD4+, CD8+, or CD8+CD57+ T cells (not recorded which) from PBMCs. This TCR was recovered from a human donor with aplastic anemia. CDR3 sequence (DNA): TGTGCCAGCAGCTTATGGGGGCAGTACGAGCAGTACTTC. It codes for CASSLWGQYEQYF.